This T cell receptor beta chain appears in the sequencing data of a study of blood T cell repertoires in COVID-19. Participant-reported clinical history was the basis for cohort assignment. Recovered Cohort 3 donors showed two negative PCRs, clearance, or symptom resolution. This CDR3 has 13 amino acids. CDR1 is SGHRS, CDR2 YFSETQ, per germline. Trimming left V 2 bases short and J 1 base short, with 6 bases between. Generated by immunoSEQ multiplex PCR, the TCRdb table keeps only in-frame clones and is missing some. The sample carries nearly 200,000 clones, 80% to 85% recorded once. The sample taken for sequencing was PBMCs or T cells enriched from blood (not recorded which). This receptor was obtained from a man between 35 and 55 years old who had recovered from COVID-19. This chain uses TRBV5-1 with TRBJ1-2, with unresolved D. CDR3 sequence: CASSLYSNYGYTF. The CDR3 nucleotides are TGCGCCAGCAGCTTATACAGTAACTATGGCTACACCTTC.